Following are 25 T cell receptor beta chains from one sample sequenced in a study of spatial heterogeneity in lung cancer. Findings and limits, study-wide: It was found that expanded intratumoral alpha and beta TCR counts tracked tumor mutation counts.

Each CDR3 protein gets one entry after TCRdb re-called the 5' RACE reads with MiXCR. Here the sample spans 20,000 to 30,000 distinct CDR3 sequences, roughly 9% being singletons. No antigen is known for these receptors. Time point reported: sample taken at primary tumor resection. This material consisted of lung tumor tissue, taken at surgery. The receptors stem from a male donor with early-stage non-small cell lung cancer.

In this sample, this clonotype turned up many times. V and J are TRBV29-1 and TRBJ2-1; 8 nucleotides line up with TRBD2. The V and J ends lost 4 bases and 9 bases, in that order; junction bases with no gene match: 8. CDR3 length: 13 residues. CDR1 and CDR2 (germline): SQVTM, ANQGSEA. CDR3 coding DNA: TGCAGCGTTGGAGCGGGAGTTCTCAGTGAGCAGTTCTTC. Residues: CSVGAGVLSEQFF.

This sequence joins TRBV5-4 and TRBJ2-2; no firm D call. Trimming left V 5 bases short and J 7 bases short, with 9 bases between. Looked up from germline, CDR1 is SGHNT and CDR2 is YYREEE (reference sequence). There are 12 residues in the CDR3. The CDR3 DNA is TGTGCCAGCAGGCCGGAAAGCGGGGAGCTGTTTTTT. Amino acid sequence: CASRPESGELFF.

This clonotype was found many times. The rearrangement joins TRBV20-1 to TRBJ1-5; 8 nucleotides align to TRBD1. The CDR3 is 12 amino acids. Per the germline V gene, CDR1 is DFQATT and CDR2 is SNEGSKA (reference sequence). J lost 6 bases, V lost 5 bases, and 3 bases had no gene match. The CDR3 DNA reads as TGCAGTGCTGACAGGGGCGGTCAGCCCCAGCATTTT. The encoded protein is CSADRGGQPQHF.

Judged by abundance, this clonotype is medium-sized (0.01 to 0.1%). V and J are TRBV15 and TRBJ2-1, with TRBD2 as a possible D gene (6 bases). The CDR3 runs 16 residues. Between the trimmed V and J ends, which lost 0 bases and 6 bases, there was a span of 15 bases. The germline CDR1 and CDR2 sequences are LNHNV and YYDKDF (reference sequence). CDR3 protein: CATSRDPAVAANEQFF. Written as DNA, the CDR3 is TGTGCCACCAGCAGAGATCCGGCAGTAGCGGCCAATGAGCAGTTCTTC.

By its share, this clonotype is medium-sized. V is TRBV28 and J is TRBJ2-4, with D possibly TRBD1 on 5 matching bases. CDR1 MDHEN and CDR2 SYDVKM come from the germline V gene. V was clipped by 7 bases and J by 5 bases, with 12 bases between them. CDR3 size: 13 residues. The CDR3 loop reads CASIDSKENIQYF. The CDR3 DNA sequence: TGTGCCAGCATTGACAGTAAGGAAAACATTCAGTACTTC.

This clonotype was detected ten times or more. The chain employs TRBV6-2 or TRBV6-3 and TRBJ1-1, with unresolved D. CDR3 size: 13 residues. V lost 6 bases, J lost 0 bases, and 8 bases lay in between. Germline CDR1 is MNHEY and CDR2 is SVGEGT. The CDR3 nucleotides read TGTGCCAGCAGCTTACACGTGAACACTGAAGCTTTCTTT. Its translation is CASSLHVNTEAFF.

The chain links TRBV7-3 to TRBJ1-1; D is possibly TRBD1 (5 bases). Trimming took off 1 base at V and 0 bases at J, with 9 bases between the two ends. This CDR3 is built from 15 residues. Germline V gene sequence: CDR1 SGHTA, CDR2 FQGTGA. CDR3 protein: CASSLRGTMNTEAFF. CDR3 DNA sequence: TGTGCCAGCAGCTTAAGGGGGACGATGAACACTGAAGCTTTCTTT.

The genes are TRBV5-1 and TRBJ2-7, with TRBD1 identical over 8 bases. J gave up 2 bases and V 0 bases, and 13 bases lay outside the gene matches. The CDR3 is 18 amino acids. In germline, CDR1 is SGHRS, CDR2 YFSETQ. Here the CDR3 DNA reads TGCGCCAGCAGCTTGGAAACTTCCGGGACAGGACACACCTACGAGCAGTACTTC. Translating gives CASSLETSGTGHTYEQYF.

This clonotype showed up many times. The chain has TRBV20-1 and TRBJ2-2; possibly TRBD1 or TRBD2 for D (5 bases each). CDR1 is DFQATT, CDR2 SNEGSKA, per germline (reference sequence). The CDR3 consists of 15 residues. V gave up 3 bases and J gave up 7 bases, with 18 bases separating them. Here the CDR3 reads CSASPAGANVGELFF. The CDR3, as DNA: TGCAGTGCTAGCCCTGCCGGGGCGAACGTCGGGGAGCTGTTTTTT.

This clonotype has at least ten counts. Germline and junction disagree at one end, which may indicate a read error. The chain has TRBV20-1 and TRBJ2-3; D unresolved. The CDR3 is 10 residues long. The germline V gene has CDR1 DFQATT and CDR2 SNEGSKA (reference sequence). This CDR3 is CSAYTDTQYF. As DNA, the CDR3 is TGTAGTGCTTACACAGATACGCAGTATTTT.

This clonotype was detected ten times or more. The rearrangement uses TRBV16 and TRBJ2-3; D is uncertain. The V end lost 0 bases, the J end lost 2 bases, and 6 bases lay between the germline ends. The CDR3 consists of 14 residues. Germline CDR1 and CDR2: KGHSY and FQNENV. Written as DNA, the CDR3 is TGTGCCAGCAGCCAATCTGTACCCACAGATACGCAGTATTTT. Translated: CASSQSVPTDTQYF.

This clonotype was detected many times. The CDR3: CASSLAASGTSGRLQETQYF. CDR3 DNA: TGCGCCAGCAGCTTGGCCGCCTCCGGGACTAGCGGGAGGCTCCAAGAGACCCAGTACTTC. This chain joins TRBV5-1 and TRBJ2-5, with 15 positions matching TRBD2. The germline V gene encodes CDR1 SGHRS and CDR2 YFSETQ. Unmatched junction bases numbered 10, after V lost 0 bases and J lost 1 base. CDR3 size: 20 residues. Together with reference TRBV5-1 and TRBJ2-5, the CDR3 gives the full variable domain: KAGVTQTPRYLIKTRGQQVTLSCSPISGHRSVSWYQQTPGQGLQFLFEYFSETQRNKGNFPGRFSGRQFSNSRSEMNVSTLELGDSALYLCASSLAASGTSGRLQETQYFGPGTRLLVL.

The chain carries TRBV18 and TRBJ2-5; D perhaps matches TRBD2 (6 bases). Between the trimmed V and J ends, which lost 2 bases and 0 bases, there was a span of 10 bases. CDR3 size: 15 residues. Germline V gene sequence: CDR1 KGHSH, CDR2 LQKENI. CDR3 loop: CASSPWRGDQETQYF. CDR3 coding DNA: TGTGCCAGCTCACCATGGCGGGGCGACCAAGAGACCCAGTACTTC.

This clonotype was detected ten times or more. The chain is built from TRBV28 and TRBJ1-4, with D tentatively TRBD1 (5 bases). Trimming removed 6 bases from V and 8 bases from J, with 19 bases in between. In germline, CDR1 is MDHEN, CDR2 SYDVKM. The CDR3 has 15 residues. The CDR3 sequence is CASSTPGRPGEKLFF. The CDR3 region has the DNA TGTGCCAGCAGCACTCCGGGACGCCCGGGGGAAAAACTGTTTTTT.

Ten or more counts support this clonotype. The chain carries TRBV10-2 and TRBJ2-4; 7 bases line up with TRBD2. The CDR3 contains 17 residues. V shed 0 bases and J 0 bases; nucleotides not matched to a gene: 5. Per germline, CDR1 WSHSY and CDR2 SAAADI. The CDR3 DNA follows: TGCGCCAGCAGTGAGTCAGCGGGGTTGGGAGCCAAAAACATTCAGTACTTC. Amino acids: CASSESAGLGAKNIQYF.

This clonotype was detected ten times or more. The chain carries TRBV27 and TRBJ2-3; possibly TRBD1 or TRBD2 for D (7 bases each). This CDR3 comprises 18 residues. In germline, CDR1 is MNHEY, CDR2 SMNVEV (reference sequence). The V and J ends lost 6 bases and 4 bases respectively, with 26 bases between them. CDR3 loop: CASSPKGASGQTPDTQYF. The CDR3 coding sequence is TGTGCCAGCAGCCCAAAGGGGGCTAGCGGCCAAACCCCAGATACGCAGTATTTT.

The sample holds a few counts of this clonotype. The chain uses TRBV4-2 and TRBJ2-7, with D perhaps matching TRBD2 (6 bases). CDR1 is LGHNA and CDR2 is YNFKEQ in the germline V gene. This CDR3 comprises 17 residues. The V gene lost 4 bases and the J gene lost 2 bases, with 21 bases spanning the gap. The CDR3 nucleotides are TGTGCCAGCAGCCGGACTACAGATTCCGCTTCACCCTACGAGCAGTACTTC. It translates to CASSRTTDSASPYEQYF.

This clonotype appeared many times. The gene calls are TRBV9 and TRBJ2-5, with 8 bases aligning to TRBD2. The CDR3 consists of 15 residues. Germline-derived CDR1 and CDR2 are SGDLS and YYNGEE. Trimming cost V 2 bases and J 2 bases; bases outside gene matches: 5. CDR3 sequence (DNA): TGTGCCAGCAGCGTGCTAGCGGGCCAACAAGAGACCCAGTACTTC. This translates into CASSVLAGQQETQYF.

This clonotype was picked up many times. This chain uses TRBV7-6 with TRBJ2-1; D ambiguous. The CDR3 runs 13 residues. From germline, CDR1 is SGHVS and CDR2 FNYEAQ. V was cut by 5 bases and J by 8 bases, with 13 bases left in between. The CDR3 here is CASSPMSRDEQFF. The CDR3 DNA is TGTGCCAGCAGCCCTATGAGCCGCGATGAGCAGTTCTTC.

This clonotype was seen many times. This chain links TRBV3-1 with TRBJ2-5; 8 bases fit TRBD2. J lost 1 base, V lost 0 bases, and 10 bases had no gene match. Per the germline V gene, CDR1 is LGHDT and CDR2 is YNNKEL (reference sequence). The CDR3 spans 18 residues. CDR3 DNA: TGTGCCAGCAGCCAAGATTATGCGGGGGGCCTGTTCCAAGAGACCCAGTACTTC. Protein: CASSQDYAGGLFQETQYF.

This clonotype was seen more than once but under ten times. This chain links TRBV5-1 with TRBJ2-4; 10 nucleotides agree with TRBD1. Germline V CDR1 and CDR2: SGHRS, YFSETQ. This CDR3 is built from 16 residues. The V and J ends lost 0 bases and 3 bases, in that order; junction bases with no gene match: 3. CDR3 protein: CASSLEGTGVKNIQYF. For the CDR3, the DNA is TGCGCCAGCAGCTTGGAAGGGACAGGGGTCAAAAACATTCAGTACTTC.

This clonotype was counted at least ten times. The chain has TRBV29-1 and TRBJ2-5, with D possibly being TRBD1 (5 bases). This CDR3 contains 13 residues. The V end was cut by 3 bases, the J end by 2 bases, with 10 bases between. Germline lookup yields CDR1 SQVTM and CDR2 ANQGSEA. The CDR3: CSVDLPGQETQYF. The CDR3 coding sequence is TGCAGCGTTGATTTGCCAGGGCAAGAGACCCAGTACTTC.

This clonotype appeared many times. This chain uses TRBV2 with TRBJ1-1, with 7 bases identical to TRBD1. J lost 7 bases, V lost 5 bases, and 4 bases had no gene match. Germline loops: CDR1 SNHLY, CDR2 FYNNEI. The CDR3 contains 12 residues. CDR3 residues: CASSMTGSEAFF. CDR3 coding DNA: TGTGCCAGCAGTATGACAGGGAGTGAAGCTTTCTTT.

This clonotype was observed at least ten times. The rearrangement links TRBV9 to TRBJ2-7; D unclear. Trimming stripped 0 bases from V and 0 bases from J, with 7 bases between. Germline CDR1 reads SGDLS; CDR2 reads YYNGEE. The CDR3 loop spans 14 amino acids. The CDR3, as DNA: TGTGCCAGCAGCGTAGAGGCAGCCTCCTACGAGCAGTACTTC. As protein: CASSVEAASYEQYF.

This clonotype has ten or more counts. The gene calls are TRBV28 and TRBJ1-6; D possibly corresponds to TRBD1 (5 bases). CDR3 size: 14 residues. Germline lookup yields CDR1 MDHEN and CDR2 SYDVKM. V was cut by 6 bases and J by 4 bases, with 10 bases left in between. Here the CDR3 DNA reads TGTGCCAGCAGGGGACTTCTGTATAATTCACCCCTCCACTTT. Amino acid sequence: CASRGLLYNSPLHF.